The 5 T cell receptor beta chains in this list originate from one sample, sequenced in a study of persistence of HIV-infected CD4 T cells. Antigens of these TCRs are unknown. The immunoSEQ assay was version 4, run in survey mode. Some clones are missing from TCRdb's copy, which holds only in-frame ones; the method was immunoSEQ multiplex PCR. The profile shows roughly 34,000 clones, 65% to 90% of them singletons. The stimulus was lysate of CMV-infected fibroblasts, about 10 ug/mL. Sorted nonresponding memory CD4+ T cells were CD40L-negative, CD69-negative, CD45RO-high. The sample here was CD4+ T cells sorted from PBMCs after approximately 20-hour stimulation, taken from a patient who received antiretroviral therapy. The receptor set was obtained from an adult man with HIV who was CMV-seropositive.

The rearrangement links TRBV6-5 to TRBJ2-4, with D perhaps matching TRBD1 or TRBD2 (7 bases each). Per germline, CDR1 MNHEY and CDR2 SVGAGI. Trimming took off 8 bases at V and 0 bases at J, with 11 bases between the two ends. The CDR3 runs 14 residues. In DNA form, the CDR3 reads TGTGCCAGCTCAGGGGGGGCAGCCAAAAACATTCAGTACTTC. As protein: CASSGGAAKNIQYF.

This clone was observed a handful of times. The V call is TRBV30, the J call TRBJ1-1; 8 nucleotides match TRBD1. The CDR3 spans 11 residues. J lost 7 bases, V lost 5 bases, and 3 bases had no gene match. In germline, CDR1 is GTSNPN, CDR2 SVGIG (reference sequence). The CDR3: CAWFDRGEAFF. CDR3 bases: TGTGCCTGGTTTGACAGGGGTGAAGCTTTCTTT.

The rearrangement uses TRBV5-8 and TRBJ2-3, with 7 bases that match TRBD1. Trimming took 2 bases from V and 5 from J; bases not matched to a gene: 5. The CDR3 sequence is 14 residues long. Germline CDR1 is SGHTS and CDR2 is YDEGEE. DNA of the CDR3: TGTGCCAGCAGCTTTTACAGGGGTATAGATACGCAGTATTTT. Residues: CASSFYRGIDTQYF. The complete variable domain, with remaining parts taken from reference TRBV5-8 and TRBJ2-3, reads EAGVTQSPTHLIKTRGQQATLRCSPISGHTSVYWYQQALGLGLQFLLWYDEGEERNRGNFPPRFSGRQFPNYSSELNVNALELEDSALYLCASSFYRGIDTQYFGPGTRLTVL.

For the CDR3, the DNA is TGTGCCAGCAGTTCTTTTAGGCTGACTAATGAAAAACTGTTTTTT. Protein: CASSSFRLTNEKLFF. The V call is TRBV5-5, the J call TRBJ1-4; D is undetermined. The CDR3 extends over 15 amino acids. Deletions cut 5 bases from V and 2 bases from J, with 13 bases between. Looked up from germline, CDR1 is SGHKS and CDR2 is YYEKEE (reference sequence).

The CDR3 is CASSPSTGPYNEQFF. The CDR3 DNA reads TGTGCCAGCTCACCATCGACCGGACCATACAATGAGCAGTTCTTC. The chain has TRBV18 and TRBJ2-1; D is unresolved. V lost 2 bases, J lost 4 bases, and 12 bases lay in between. CDR1 and CDR2 from the germline V gene are KGHSH and LQKENI. This CDR3 has 15 amino acids.